This paragraph covers one TCR beta chain sequence. No antigen is known for it. This sample is part of a study of T cell repertoires in cytomegalovirus infection. Study-wide results and limits: The study identified carriers of CMV plus the relevant HLA from cumulative public TCR beta family frequency.

TCRdb analysed the reads with MiXCR anew, one entry per CDR3 protein. The sample records 650,000 to 900,000 distinct CDR3 sequences, about 28% being singletons. The CDR3 is 12 amino acids. Germline V gene lookup returns CDR1 MDHEN and CDR2 SYDVKM. The V end lost 8 bases, the J end lost 8 bases, and 15 bases lay between the germline ends. The chain joins TRBV28 to TRBJ1-2; weak D call: TRBD1 (5 bases). The receptor's source is a human donor in good health (CMV status not recorded). Some clones in this sample may be carry-over from other donors' samples. This material consisted of cultured CD8+ T cells from PBMCs, taken from culture after CMV antigen stimulation. Here the CDR3 reads CASARGSAGYTF. The CDR3 nucleotides are TGTGCCAGCGCCCGGGGCTCTGCAGGCTACACCTTC.